These 10 T cell receptor beta chains were sequenced from one sample in a study of OX40 agonist ivuxolimab in advanced cancers. Sequencing was performed with immunoSEQ multiplex PCR; in TCRdb, only in-frame clones are kept and a portion is missing. The data show about 80,000 clones, with over 75% seen just once and approximately 6.2% held by the top ten. The sample consisted of CD4+ or CD8+ T cells sorted from blood, taken in a trial of the OX40 agonist ivuxolimab. The receptors derive from an adult with an advanced solid tumor such as melanoma, head and neck, liver or kidney cancer.

The chain recombines TRBV7-3 with TRBJ2-7; no clear D gene. This CDR3 contains 13 residues. Trimming pared 5 bases from V and 6 bases from J, leaving 14 bases between. The germline CDR1 and CDR2 sequences are SGHTA and FQGTGA. Here the CDR3 reads CASSPSENSEQYF. CDR3 nucleotides: TGTGCCAGCAGCCCCTCGGAGAATAGCGAGCAGTACTTC.

J is TRBJ1-1 and V is TRBV5-1; 11 bases are a match to TRBD1. The J segment lost 6 bases and the V segment lost 4 bases, leaving 5 bases of the junction unmatched. Germline CDR1 is SGHRS and CDR2 is YFSETQ. This CDR3 is built from 14 residues. CDR3 in amino acids: CASSPGQGAPEAFF. CDR3 DNA: TGCGCCAGCAGCCCAGGACAGGGGGCCCCTGAAGCTTTCTTT.

The CDR3: CASSQEGMGGQETQYF. For the CDR3, the DNA is TGCGCCAGCAGCCAAGAGGGGATGGGGGGCCAAGAGACCCAGTACTTC. The rearrangement joins TRBV4-3 to TRBJ2-5; possibly TRBD2 for D (6 bases). CDR1 is LGHNA and CDR2 is YSLEER in the germline V gene. V was clipped by 0 bases and J by 1 base, with 12 bases between them. The CDR3 contains 16 residues.

The chain employs TRBV6-5 and TRBJ1-2, with D possibly matching TRBD1 (6 bases). Germline V gives CDR1 MNHEY, CDR2 SVGAGI. V was trimmed by 5 bases and J by 2 bases, leaving 9 bases between them. The CDR3 is made up of 13 amino acids. In DNA form, the CDR3 reads TGTGCCAGCAGTGGACAGTGGAACTATGGCTACACCTTC. Its protein product is CASSGQWNYGYTF.

The chain carries TRBV18 and TRBJ2-1, with 13 positions matching TRBD2. The germline V gene encodes CDR1 KGHSH and CDR2 LQKENI. J gave up 0 bases and V 5 bases, and 7 bases lay outside the gene matches. The CDR3 has 18 residues. DNA of the CDR3: TGTGCCAGCTCATTACTAGCGGGGGGGCTTAGCTCCTACAATGAGCAGTTCTTC. Its protein product is CASSLLAGGLSSYNEQFF.

The DNA for the CDR3 is TGTGCCAGCAGCTTGCGCCACGGGGAGCAGTTCTTC. This translates into CASSLRHGEQFF. The chain is built from TRBV5-4 and TRBJ2-1; D is uncertain. Germline V lookup: CDR1 SGHNT, CDR2 YYREEE (reference sequence). CDR3 length: 12 residues. Trimming removed 1 base at V and 10 bases at J, with 9 bases between.

The genes are TRBV19 and TRBJ1-5; D unresolved. The CDR3 spans 15 residues. Germline V gene data show CDR1 as LNHDA and CDR2 as SQIVND (reference sequence). V was trimmed by 3 bases and J by 4 bases, leaving 13 bases between them. The CDR3: CASSIGGLINQPQHF. The DNA for the CDR3 is TGTGCCAGTAGTATCGGAGGCTTAATAAATCAGCCCCAGCATTTT.

This clone was counted a few times. The chain employs TRBV9 and TRBJ1-1; a weak D match, TRBD1 (6 bases). Trimming removed 0 bases from V and 12 bases from J, with 15 bases in between. The CDR3 length is 13 residues. Germline V gives CDR1 SGDLS, CDR2 YYNGEE. The CDR3 is CASSVDGSGVTFF. The DNA of the CDR3 is TGTGCCAGCAGCGTAGACGGTTCAGGGGTAACTTTCTTT.

This clone has just one count. The rearrangement joins TRBV7-2 to TRBJ2-2; 9 bases fit TRBD2. The CDR3 is 16 amino acids. The V gene end was trimmed by 2 bases and the J gene end by 5 bases; junction bases not matched to a gene: 6. Germline lookup yields CDR1 SGHTA and CDR2 FQGNSA. CDR3 region: CASSLFGTSRTGELFF. CDR3 nucleotide sequence: TGTGCCAGCAGCTTATTCGGGACTAGCAGAACCGGGGAGCTGTTTTTT.

V usage is TRBV19 and J usage is TRBJ1-1; possible D gene TRBD1, 5 bases. V shed 1 base and J shed 7 bases, with 10 bases lying between them. Germline lookup yields CDR1 LNHDA and CDR2 SQIVND (reference sequence). CDR3 length: 13 residues. The CDR3 loop is CASSIGYGGEAFF. DNA for the CDR3: TGTGCCAGTAGTATAGGGTACGGGGGTGAAGCTTTCTTT. Based on the CDR3 plus reference TRBV19 and TRBJ1-1, the full variable domain is DGGITQSPKYLFRKEGQNVTLSCEQNLNHDAMYWYRQDPGQGLRLIYYSQIVNDFQKGDIAEGYSVSREKKESFPLTVTSAQKNPTAFYLCASSIGYGGEAFFGQGTRLTVV.